Following are 26 T cell receptor beta chains from one sample sequenced in a study of human thymus T cells. Profiling relied on immunoSEQ multiplex PCR, and the TCRdb table lists in-frame clones only, not all of them. The table has tens of thousands of clones, roughly 94% seen once. Thymic material originated from resections removed in the course of corrective heart surgery. Sequenced material: thymus tissue. Every receptor here comes from a girl in the first two years of life with a congenital heart defect but otherwise immunologically healthy.

The rearrangement links TRBV19 to TRBJ2-7, with D possibly being TRBD1 or TRBD2 (5 bases each). The germline V gene has CDR1 LNHDA and CDR2 SQIVND (reference sequence). V lost 5 bases and J lost 2, with 10 bases in between. The CDR3 length is 13 residues. The CDR3: CASSRDGTYEQYF. Here the CDR3 DNA reads TGTGCCAGTAGTCGGGACGGGACCTACGAGCAGTACTTC. Combining the CDR3 with reference TRBV19 and TRBJ2-7 gives the whole variable domain DGGITQSPKYLFRKEGQNVTLSCEQNLNHDAMYWYRQDPGQGLRLIYYSQIVNDFQKGDIAEGYSVSREKKESFPLTVTSAQKNPTAFYLCASSRDGTYEQYFGPGTRLTVT.

CDR3 in amino acids: CSVLAGVEEWGRGGTDTQYF. The CDR3 DNA follows: TGCAGCGTCCTAGCTGGGGTGGAGGAGTGGGGCCGGGGAGGCACAGATACGCAGTATTTT. V usage is TRBV29-1 and J usage is TRBJ2-3, with D perhaps assigned TRBD1 or TRBD2 (5 bases each). V lost 6 bases to trimming and J lost 1 base, with 32 bases between them. The germline V gene has CDR1 SQVTM and CDR2 ANQGSEA. The CDR3 contains 20 residues.

V gene TRBV11-3 combines with J gene TRBJ2-3, with TRBD2 identical over 8 bases. CDR3 length: 13 residues. Trimming removed 10 bases from V and 3 bases from J; junction bases left unmatched: 6. Per germline, CDR1 SGHNT and CDR2 YENEEA. DNA of the CDR3: TGTGCCACCGAAGAGCGGGAGACAGATACGCAGTATTTT. This translates into CATEERETDTQYF.

This chain connects TRBV19 to TRBJ1-5; 9 bases agree with TRBD1. With 5 bases clipped from V and 9 bases from J, the junction kept 11 bases outside the gene matches. The CDR3 sequence is 15 residues long. CDR1 LNHDA and CDR2 SQIVND come from the germline V gene (reference sequence). CDR3 DNA: TGTGCCAGTAGTTTCCGGGACAGGGCCAGTCGGCCCCAGCATTTT. This gives the protein CASSFRDRASRPQHF.

In the case of this clone: A read error may account for a junction end that differs from germline. The chain is built from TRBV4-1 and TRBJ1-2; D uncertain. Per germline, CDR1 MGHRA and CDR2 YSYEKL. The CDR3 is 15 amino acids. The CDR3 protein is CASSQVETRNYDYTF. The CDR3 coding sequence is TGCGCCAGCAGCCAAGTGGAGACAAGGAACTATGACTACACCTTC.

The rearrangement joins TRBV25-1 to TRBJ1-2, with D uncertain. Germline CDR1 and CDR2: MGHDK and SYGVNS. V lost 7 bases and J 10 bases, leaving 10 bases between the germline ends. The CDR3 has 10 amino acids. CDR3 bases: TGTGCCAGCATGTACGGGTCCTACACCTTC. Translation gives CASMYGSYTF.

V usage is TRBV28 and J usage is TRBJ1-2, with D unresolved. The V end lost 6 bases, the J end lost 3 bases, and 5 bases lay between the germline ends. Per the germline V gene, CDR1 is MDHEN and CDR2 is SYDVKM. The CDR3 runs 11 residues. The CDR3 is CASRSYYGYTF. CDR3 nucleotides: TGTGCCAGCAGATCCTACTATGGCTACACCTTC.

The chain couples TRBV7-9 to TRBJ2-2; 9 nucleotides align to TRBD2. V trimming: 1 base; J trimming: 7 bases; junction bases outside the gene matches: 10. Germline CDR1 is SEHNR and CDR2 is FQNEAQ (reference sequence). The CDR3 is 17 amino acids. CDR3 region: CASSLEGPSGTIGELFF. CDR3 coding DNA: TGTGCCAGCAGCTTAGAGGGGCCTAGCGGGACTATCGGGGAGCTGTTTTTT.

V usage is TRBV19 and J usage is TRBJ2-6, with D maybe TRBD1 (6 bases). The V gene lost 1 base and the J gene lost 1 base, with 23 bases spanning the gap. The germline CDR1 and CDR2 sequences are LNHDA and SQIVND (reference sequence). The CDR3 covers 21 residues. CDR3 bases: TGTGCCAGTAGTATAGCTCGTGACAGGCCTAGATTTCTTTCTGGGGCCAACGTCCTGACTTTC. Translated, it gives CASSIARDRPRFLSGANVLTF.

The chain links TRBV28 to TRBJ1-3, with 8 bases lining up with TRBD1. The CDR3 extends over 19 amino acids. Trimming cost V 6 bases and J 0 bases; bases outside gene matches: 16. Germline CDR1 is MDHEN and CDR2 is SYDVKM. The CDR3 coding sequence is TGTGCCAGCAGCCAGAACCTGTCCGGGACAGGAGTCTCTGGAAACACCATATATTTT. Translation gives CASSQNLSGTGVSGNTIYF.

The chain carries TRBV5-1 and TRBJ2-7; 11 positions agree with TRBD2. Trimming took 4 bases from V and 6 from J; bases not matched to a gene: 6. There are 14 residues in the CDR3. Germline V gene sequence: CDR1 SGHRS, CDR2 YFSETQ. CDR3 amino acids: CASSNTGTSGEQYF. In nucleotides, the CDR3 is TGCGCCAGCAGCAATACGGGGACTAGCGGCGAGCAGTACTTC.

The chain employs TRBV6-6 and TRBJ2-5; TRBD1 aligns across 8 bases. Germline CDR1 is MNHNY and CDR2 is SVGAGI (reference sequence). V trimming: 5 bases; J trimming: 2 bases; junction bases outside the gene matches: 4. The CDR3 is made up of 14 amino acids. The CDR3 spells CASSEGTGQETQYF. The CDR3 region has the DNA TGTGCCAGCAGTGAGGGGACAGGACAAGAGACCCAGTACTTC.

V is TRBV7-3 and J is TRBJ2-1; D unclear. Per germline, CDR1 SGHTA and CDR2 FQGTGA. The V end lost 6 bases, the J end lost 7 bases, and 13 bases lay between the germline ends. This CDR3 comprises 13 residues. CDR3: CASSSGPQNEQFF. DNA of the CDR3: TGTGCCAGCAGTTCTGGACCGCAGAATGAGCAGTTCTTC.

J is TRBJ2-7 and V is TRBV5-5, with 10 positions matching TRBD1. The germline V gene encodes CDR1 SGHKS and CDR2 YYEKEE (reference sequence). CDR3 length equals 14 residues. V gave up 2 bases and J gave up 3 bases; unmatched junction bases: 2. CDR3 residues: CASSLRTGGYEQYF. CDR3 in DNA: TGTGCCAGCAGCTTAAGGACAGGGGGCTACGAGCAGTACTTC.

The CDR3 DNA follows: TGCAGCGCCCTAGACAGGCCTCATGGCTACACCTTC. This sequence encodes CSALDRPHGYTF. The gene calls are TRBV29-1 and TRBJ1-2, with D possibly being TRBD1 (6 bases). The CDR3 is 12 residues long. The V end lost 7 bases, the J end lost 6 bases, and 15 bases lay between the germline ends. Germline V gene lookup returns CDR1 SQVTM and CDR2 ANQGSEA.

This clone was detected only once. The CDR3 is CASSPYERGRANTGELFF. CDR3 in DNA: TGTGCCAGCAGCCCATACGAACGCGGGAGGGCTAACACCGGGGAGCTGTTTTTT. The genes are TRBV7-3 and TRBJ2-2; TRBD2 matches 9 bases. Germline assignment: CDR1 SGHTA and CDR2 FQGTGA. V gave up 5 bases and J gave up 2 bases; unmatched junction bases: 12. CDR3 length: 18 residues. The full variable domain, its missing parts supplied by reference TRBV7-3 and TRBJ2-2, is GAGVSQTPSNKVTEKGKYVELRCDPISGHTALYWYRQSLGQGPEFLIYFQGTGAADDSGLPNDRFFAVRPEGSVSTLKIQRTERGDSAVYLCASSPYERGRANTGELFFGEGSRLTVL.

This clone was seen a single time. This chain connects TRBV27 to TRBJ1-1, with unresolved D. The V and J ends lost 1 base and 0 bases respectively, with 9 bases between them. The CDR3 contains 15 residues. The V gene's germline CDR1 is MNHEY and CDR2 SMNVEV (reference sequence). CDR3 sequence reads: CASSLFRGLNTEAFF. In DNA form, the CDR3 reads TGTGCCAGCAGTTTATTCCGGGGTTTGAACACTGAAGCTTTCTTT.

The chain has TRBV27 and TRBJ1-1; D is perhaps TRBD1 (5 bases). V was cut by 6 bases and J by 0 bases, with 26 bases left in between. The CDR3 has 19 amino acids. Per the germline V gene, CDR1 is MNHEY and CDR2 is SMNVEV (reference sequence). In nucleotides, the CDR3 is TGTGCCAGCAGCAAACGGCACCGGGACCGAATTAAGTTGAACACTGAAGCTTTCTTT. It codes for CASSKRHRDRIKLNTEAFF.

The V call is TRBV19, the J call TRBJ2-7, with 7 nucleotides matching TRBD2. The J segment lost 2 bases and the V segment lost 6 bases, leaving 7 bases of the junction unmatched. The CDR3 has 14 amino acids. Per germline, CDR1 LNHDA and CDR2 SQIVND (reference sequence). The CDR3 nucleotides read TGTGCCAGTAGCCCTTTAGCGGGCCCCTACGAGCAGTACTTC. This gives the protein CASSPLAGPYEQYF.

The V call is TRBV7-2, the J call TRBJ2-7, with D unresolved. This CDR3 has 10 residues. Germline lookup yields CDR1 SGHTA and CDR2 FQGNSA. Trimming removed 1 base at V and 12 bases at J, with 7 bases between. The CDR3 DNA sequence: TGTGCCAGCAGCTTAGGGGTTCCGTACTTC. This gives the protein CASSLGVPYF.

The V gene is TRBV4-2, the J gene TRBJ2-5; TRBD1 is a possible D gene (6 bases). The V end lost 0 bases, the J end lost 0 bases, and 17 bases lay between the germline ends. The CDR3 is 18 amino acids. CDR1 LGHNA and CDR2 YNFKEQ come from the germline V gene. The CDR3 protein is CASSQELPGDTYQETQYF. The DNA for the CDR3 is TGTGCCAGCAGCCAAGAACTTCCCGGGGACACCTACCAAGAGACCCAGTACTTC.

In its sample, this clone was seen a few times. The chain uses TRBV2 and TRBJ1-2; D gene unclear. The V end was cut by 11 bases, the J end by 8 bases, with 18 bases between. Germline V gene lookup returns CDR1 SNHLY and CDR2 FYNNEI. The CDR3 totals 12 residues. The CDR3 nucleotides read TGTGCCTGGCCATCGGGCGCGCTCGGCTACACCTTC. This codes for CAWPSGALGYTF.

The chain is built from TRBV5-8 and TRBJ1-1; TRBD1 aligns across 7 bases. The V segment lost 0 bases and the J segment 0 bases; nucleotides outside the gene matches: 5. This CDR3 contains 16 residues. Germline values: CDR1 SGHTS, CDR2 YDEGEE. Here the CDR3 DNA reads TGTGCCAGCAGCTTGGGTCAGGGGGTATTGAACACTGAAGCTTTCTTT. This encodes CASSLGQGVLNTEAFF.

This chain connects TRBV21-1 to TRBJ1-2; the table calls TRBD1, which could not be checked here. TRBV21-1 is listed as a pseudogene. There are 14 residues in the CDR3. The CDR3 nucleotides are TGTGCCAGCAGCACCCGACTGCTACCAGGGGGCTACACCTTC. Its translation is CASSTRLLPGGYTF.

The chain joins TRBV5-1 to TRBJ1-4, with D uncertain. V was cut by 0 bases and J by 2 bases, with 17 bases left in between. The CDR3 is 18 residues long. In germline, CDR1 is SGHRS, CDR2 YFSETQ. The CDR3 spells CASSLGTGIRRTNEKLFF. The CDR3 nucleotides are TGCGCCAGCAGCTTGGGAACGGGGATCCGGCGCACTAATGAAAAACTGTTTTTT.

The chain uses TRBV9 and TRBJ2-3; D remains ambiguous. CDR3 length: 12 amino acids. Between the trimmed V and J ends, which lost 3 bases and 4 bases, there was a span of 6 bases. Germline loops: CDR1 SGDLS, CDR2 YYNGEE. In nucleotides, the CDR3 is TGTGCCAGCAGCGAGGACGCAGATACGCAGTATTTT. This encodes CASSEDADTQYF.